This paragraph reports one T cell receptor (beta chain). Trimming removed 9 bases from V and 7 bases from J, with 16 bases in between. This CDR3 region has 14 residues. Germline-derived CDR1 and CDR2 are LNHDA and SQIVND (reference sequence). The data originate from a study of cytomegalovirus exposure and HLA in healthy donors. The primer mix had 60 Vbeta and 13 Jbeta primers. Using immunoSEQ multiplex PCR, the repertoire was profiled, and TCRdb retains in-frame clones only, with some absent. The data hold around 170,000 clones, with around 68% observed a single time. Material for sequencing was PBMCs. This TCR came from a girl under 18 in good health and CMV-seronegative. This chain connects TRBV19 to TRBJ1-6, with no clear D. The CDR3 DNA reads TGTGCCAGCCGGGGAGACCCCCCCAATTCACCCCTCCACTTT. Its translation is CASRGDPPNSPLHF.